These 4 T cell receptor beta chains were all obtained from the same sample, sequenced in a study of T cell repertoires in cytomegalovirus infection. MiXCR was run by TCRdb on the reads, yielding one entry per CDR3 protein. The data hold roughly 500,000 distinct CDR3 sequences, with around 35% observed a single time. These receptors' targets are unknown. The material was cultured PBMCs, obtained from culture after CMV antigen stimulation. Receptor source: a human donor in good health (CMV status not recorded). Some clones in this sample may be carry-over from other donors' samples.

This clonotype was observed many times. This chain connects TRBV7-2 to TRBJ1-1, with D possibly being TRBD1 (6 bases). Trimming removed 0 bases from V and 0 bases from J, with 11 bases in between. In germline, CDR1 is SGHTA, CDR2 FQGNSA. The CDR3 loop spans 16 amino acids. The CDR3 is CASSLATGALNTEAFF. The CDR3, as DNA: TGTGCCAGCAGCTTAGCGACAGGAGCCTTGAACACTGAAGCTTTCTTT.

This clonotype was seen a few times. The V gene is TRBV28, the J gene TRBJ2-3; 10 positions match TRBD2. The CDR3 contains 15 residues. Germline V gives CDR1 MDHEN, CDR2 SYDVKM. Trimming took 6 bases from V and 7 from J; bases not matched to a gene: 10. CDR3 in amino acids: CASSESGTSVYTQYF. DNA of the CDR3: TGTGCCAGCAGCGAATCCGGGACTAGCGTATATACGCAGTATTTT.

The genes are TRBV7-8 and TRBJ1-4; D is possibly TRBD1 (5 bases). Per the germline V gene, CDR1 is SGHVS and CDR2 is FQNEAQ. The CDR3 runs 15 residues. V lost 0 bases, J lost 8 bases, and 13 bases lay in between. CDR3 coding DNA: TGTGCCAGCAGCTTAGCTGGCCAGGGTGGCGAAAAACTGTTTTTT. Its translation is CASSLAGQGGEKLFF.

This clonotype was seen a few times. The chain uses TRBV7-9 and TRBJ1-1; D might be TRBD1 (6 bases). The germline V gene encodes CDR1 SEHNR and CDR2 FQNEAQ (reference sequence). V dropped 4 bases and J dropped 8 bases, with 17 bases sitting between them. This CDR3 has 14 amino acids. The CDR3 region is CASSSRQRGGEAFF. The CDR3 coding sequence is TGTGCCAGCAGCTCCCGGCAGAGGGGGGGGGAAGCTTTCTTT.